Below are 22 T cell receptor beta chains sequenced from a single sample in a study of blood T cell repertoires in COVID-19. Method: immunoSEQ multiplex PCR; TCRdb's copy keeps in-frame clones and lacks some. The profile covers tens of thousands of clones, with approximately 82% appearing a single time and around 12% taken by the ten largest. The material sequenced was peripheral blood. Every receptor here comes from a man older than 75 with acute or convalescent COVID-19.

CDR3 sequence (DNA): TGTGCCAGCAGGACAGCCGGGACAGGGCCAGATACGCAGTATTTT. Amino acids: CASRTAGTGPDTQYF. The chain is built from TRBV5-5 and TRBJ2-3, with TRBD1 matching over 9 bases. The germline V gene encodes CDR1 SGHKS and CDR2 YYEKEE (reference sequence). V lost 5 bases and J lost 4; bases outside the gene matches: 8. This CDR3 is 15 amino acids long.

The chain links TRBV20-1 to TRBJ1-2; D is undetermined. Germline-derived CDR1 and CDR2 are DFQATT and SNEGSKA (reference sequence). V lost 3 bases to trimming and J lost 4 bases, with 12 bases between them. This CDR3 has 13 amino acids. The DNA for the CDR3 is TGCAGTGCTAGTCCGGTACCCGGCTATGGCTACACCTTC. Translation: CSASPVPGYGYTF.

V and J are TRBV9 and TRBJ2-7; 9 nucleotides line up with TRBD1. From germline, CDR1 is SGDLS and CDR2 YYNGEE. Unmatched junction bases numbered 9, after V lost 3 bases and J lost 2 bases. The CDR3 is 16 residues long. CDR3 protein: CASSGGLTGGPYEQYF. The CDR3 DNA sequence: TGTGCCAGCAGCGGAGGACTTACAGGGGGCCCCTACGAGCAGTACTTC.

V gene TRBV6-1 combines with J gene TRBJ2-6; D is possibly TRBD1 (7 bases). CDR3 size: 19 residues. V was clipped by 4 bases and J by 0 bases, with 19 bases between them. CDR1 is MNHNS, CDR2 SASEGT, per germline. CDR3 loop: CASSGVAGQRTSGANVLTF. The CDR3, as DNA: TGTGCCAGCAGTGGGGTCGCGGGACAGAGGACCTCTGGGGCCAACGTCCTGACTTTC.

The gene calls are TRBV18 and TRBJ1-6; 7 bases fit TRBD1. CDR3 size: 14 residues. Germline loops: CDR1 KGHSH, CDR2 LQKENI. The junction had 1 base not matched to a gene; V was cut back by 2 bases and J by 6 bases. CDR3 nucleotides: TGTGCCAGCTCACCAGGGACAGCTAATTCACCCCTCCACTTT. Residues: CASSPGTANSPLHF.

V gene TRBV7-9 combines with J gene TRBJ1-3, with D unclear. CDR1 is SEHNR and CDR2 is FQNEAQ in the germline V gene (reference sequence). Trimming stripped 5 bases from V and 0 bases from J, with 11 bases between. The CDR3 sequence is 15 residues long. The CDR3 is CASSPPGDSGNTIYF. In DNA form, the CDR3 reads TGTGCCAGCAGCCCACCCGGGGACTCTGGAAACACCATATATTTT.

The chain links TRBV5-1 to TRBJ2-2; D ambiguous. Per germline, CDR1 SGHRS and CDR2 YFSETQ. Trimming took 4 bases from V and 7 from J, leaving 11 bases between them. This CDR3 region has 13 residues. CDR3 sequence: CASSPLLSGELFF. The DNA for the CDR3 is TGCGCCAGCAGCCCCCTTTTGAGCGGGGAGCTGTTTTTT.

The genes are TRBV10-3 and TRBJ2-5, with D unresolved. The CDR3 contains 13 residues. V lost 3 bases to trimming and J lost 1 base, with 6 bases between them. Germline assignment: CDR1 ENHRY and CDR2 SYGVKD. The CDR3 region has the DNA TGTGCCATCAGTGATGCAGGCCAAGAGACCCAGTACTTC. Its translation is CAISDAGQETQYF.

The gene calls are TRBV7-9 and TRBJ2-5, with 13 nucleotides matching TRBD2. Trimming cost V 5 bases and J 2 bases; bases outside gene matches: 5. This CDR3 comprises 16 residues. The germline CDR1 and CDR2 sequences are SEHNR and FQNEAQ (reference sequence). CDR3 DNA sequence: TGTGCCAGCAGCGCAGGGACTAGCGGGATGCAAGAGACCCAGTACTTC. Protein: CASSAGTSGMQETQYF.

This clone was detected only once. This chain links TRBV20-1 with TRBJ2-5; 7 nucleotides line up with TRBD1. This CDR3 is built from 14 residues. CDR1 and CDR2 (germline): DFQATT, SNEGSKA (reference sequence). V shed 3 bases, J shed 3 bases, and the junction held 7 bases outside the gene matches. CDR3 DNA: TGCAGTGCTAGTTGGGACAGTTTTAAAGAGACCCAGTACTTC. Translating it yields CSASWDSFKETQYF.

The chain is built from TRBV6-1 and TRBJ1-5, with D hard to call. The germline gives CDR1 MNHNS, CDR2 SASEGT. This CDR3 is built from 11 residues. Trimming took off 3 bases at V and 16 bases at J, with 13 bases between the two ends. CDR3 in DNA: TGTGCCAGCAGTGACGTTGCGGGCCCCCATTTT. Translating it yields CASSDVAGPHF.

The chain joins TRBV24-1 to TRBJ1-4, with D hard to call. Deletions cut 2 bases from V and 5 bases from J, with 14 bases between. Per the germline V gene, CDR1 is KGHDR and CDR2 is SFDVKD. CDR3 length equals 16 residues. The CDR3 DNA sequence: TGTGCCACCAGTGATTCTTGGGGAGGTAAGAATGAAAAACTGTTTTTT. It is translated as CATSDSWGGKNEKLFF.

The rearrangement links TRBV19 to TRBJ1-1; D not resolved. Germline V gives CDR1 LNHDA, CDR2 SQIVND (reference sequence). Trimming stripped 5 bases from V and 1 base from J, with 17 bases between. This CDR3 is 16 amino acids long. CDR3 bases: TGTGCCAGTAGTTTAGGACCCTGGGAGGCGAACACTGAAGCTTTCTTT. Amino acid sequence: CASSLGPWEANTEAFF. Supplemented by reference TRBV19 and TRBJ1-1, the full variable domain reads DGGITQSPKYLFRKEGQNVTLSCEQNLNHDAMYWYRQDPGQGLRLIYYSQIVNDFQKGDIAEGYSVSREKKESFPLTVTSAQKNPTAFYLCASSLGPWEANTEAFFGQGTRLTVV.

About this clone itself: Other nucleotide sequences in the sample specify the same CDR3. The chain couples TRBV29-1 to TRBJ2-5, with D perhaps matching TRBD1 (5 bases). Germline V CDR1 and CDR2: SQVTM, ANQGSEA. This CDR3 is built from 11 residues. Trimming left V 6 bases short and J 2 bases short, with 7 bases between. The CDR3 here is CSVRQQETQYF. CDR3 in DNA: TGCAGCGTACGACAGCAAGAGACCCAGTACTTC.

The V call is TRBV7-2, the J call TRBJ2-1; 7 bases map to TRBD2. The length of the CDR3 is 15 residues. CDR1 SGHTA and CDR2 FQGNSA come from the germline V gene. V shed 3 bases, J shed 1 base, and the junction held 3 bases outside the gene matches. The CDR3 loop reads CASSFLGGSYNEQFF. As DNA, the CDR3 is TGTGCCAGCAGCTTTTTGGGGGGGTCCTACAATGAGCAGTTCTTC.

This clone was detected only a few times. CDR3 protein: CASHGQINSPLHF. Here the CDR3 DNA reads TGTGCCAGCCACGGACAGATTAATTCACCCCTCCACTTT. The chain joins TRBV10-3 to TRBJ1-6, with D perhaps matching TRBD1 (6 bases). Germline V CDR1 and CDR2: ENHRY, SYGVKD. The CDR3 is 13 amino acids. Trimming took off 10 bases at V and 6 bases at J, with 13 bases between the two ends.

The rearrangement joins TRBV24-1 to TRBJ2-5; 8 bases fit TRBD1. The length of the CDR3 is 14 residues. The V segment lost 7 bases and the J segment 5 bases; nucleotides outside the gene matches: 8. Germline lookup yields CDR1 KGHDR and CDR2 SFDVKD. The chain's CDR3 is CATRATGDWETQYF. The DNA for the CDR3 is TGTGCCACCAGGGCGACAGGGGATTGGGAGACCCAGTACTTC.

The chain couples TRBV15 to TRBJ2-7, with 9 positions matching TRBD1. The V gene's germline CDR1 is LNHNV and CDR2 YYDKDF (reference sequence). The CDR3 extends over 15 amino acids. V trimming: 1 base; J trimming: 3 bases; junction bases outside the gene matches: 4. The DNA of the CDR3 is TGTGCCACCAGCAGAGGGACAGGGGAGGGCTACGAGCAGTACTTC. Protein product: CATSRGTGEGYEQYF. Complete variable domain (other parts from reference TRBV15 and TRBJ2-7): DAMVIQNPRYQVTQFGKPVTLSCSQTLNHNVMYWYQQKSSQAPKLLFHYYDKDFNNEADTPDNFQSRRPNTSFCFLDIRSPGLGDTAMYLCATSRGTGEGYEQYFGPGTRLTVT.

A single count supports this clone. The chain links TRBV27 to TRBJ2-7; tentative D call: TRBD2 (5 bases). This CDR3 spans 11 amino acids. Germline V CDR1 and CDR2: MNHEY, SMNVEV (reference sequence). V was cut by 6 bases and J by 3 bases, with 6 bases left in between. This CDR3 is CASSRGYEQYF. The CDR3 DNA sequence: TGTGCCAGCAGCCGGGGCTACGAGCAGTACTTC.

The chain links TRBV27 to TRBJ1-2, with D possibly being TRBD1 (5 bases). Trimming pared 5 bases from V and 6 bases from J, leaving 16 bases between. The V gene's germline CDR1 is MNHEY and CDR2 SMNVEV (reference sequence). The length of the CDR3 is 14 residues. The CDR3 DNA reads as TGTGCCAGCAGTCCCCTAACGGCGGGGGATGGCTACACCTTC. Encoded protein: CASSPLTAGDGYTF.

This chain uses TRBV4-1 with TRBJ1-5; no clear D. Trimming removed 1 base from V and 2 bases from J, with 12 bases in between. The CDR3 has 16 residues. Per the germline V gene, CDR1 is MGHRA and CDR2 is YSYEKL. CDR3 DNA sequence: TGCGCCAGCAGCCAAGTTCTCCTTTCTGGCAATCAGCCCCAGCATTTT. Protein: CASSQVLLSGNQPQHF.

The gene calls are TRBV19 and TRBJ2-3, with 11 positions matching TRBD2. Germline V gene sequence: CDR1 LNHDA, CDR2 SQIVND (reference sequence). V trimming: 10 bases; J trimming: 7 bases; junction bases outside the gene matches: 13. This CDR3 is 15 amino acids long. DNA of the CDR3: TGTGCCACCGACAGTAGCGGGAGGGCCGGGAATACGCAGTATTTT. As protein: CATDSSGRAGNTQYF.